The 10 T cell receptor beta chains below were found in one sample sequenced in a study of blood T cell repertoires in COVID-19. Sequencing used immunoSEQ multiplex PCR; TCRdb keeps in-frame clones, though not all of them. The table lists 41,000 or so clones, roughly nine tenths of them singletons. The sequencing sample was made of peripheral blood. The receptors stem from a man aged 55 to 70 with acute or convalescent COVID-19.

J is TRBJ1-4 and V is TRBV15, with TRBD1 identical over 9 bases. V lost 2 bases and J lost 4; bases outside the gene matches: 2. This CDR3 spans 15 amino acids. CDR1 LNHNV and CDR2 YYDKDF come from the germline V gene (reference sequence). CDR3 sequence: CATSRPGQGNEKLFF. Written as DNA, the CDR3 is TGTGCCACCAGCAGACCGGGACAGGGTAATGAAAAACTGTTTTTT.

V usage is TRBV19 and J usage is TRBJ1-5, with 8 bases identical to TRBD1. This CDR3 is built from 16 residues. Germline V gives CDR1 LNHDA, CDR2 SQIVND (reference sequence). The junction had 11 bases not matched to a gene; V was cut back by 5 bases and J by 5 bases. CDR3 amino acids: CASSVQGARGDQPQHF. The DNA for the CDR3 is TGTGCCAGTAGTGTTCAGGGGGCGCGAGGCGATCAGCCCCAGCATTTT.

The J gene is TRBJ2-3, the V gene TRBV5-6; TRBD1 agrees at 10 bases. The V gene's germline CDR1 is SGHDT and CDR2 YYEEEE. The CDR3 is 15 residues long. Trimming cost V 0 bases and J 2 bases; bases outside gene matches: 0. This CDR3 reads CASSLGQGATDTQYF. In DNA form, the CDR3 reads TGTGCCAGCAGCTTGGGACAGGGGGCCACAGATACGCAGTATTTT.

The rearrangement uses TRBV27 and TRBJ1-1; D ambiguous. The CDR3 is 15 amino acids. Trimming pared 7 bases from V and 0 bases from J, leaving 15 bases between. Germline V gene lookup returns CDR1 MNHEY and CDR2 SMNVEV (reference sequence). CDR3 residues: CASTGNPTMNTEAFF. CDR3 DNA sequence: TGTGCCAGCACGGGGAATCCGACTATGAACACTGAAGCTTTCTTT.

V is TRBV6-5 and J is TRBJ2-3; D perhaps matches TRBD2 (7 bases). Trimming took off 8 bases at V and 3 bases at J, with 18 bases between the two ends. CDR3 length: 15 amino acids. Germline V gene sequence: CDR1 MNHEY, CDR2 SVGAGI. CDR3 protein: CASVVGRGPTDTQYF. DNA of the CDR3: TGTGCCAGCGTAGTAGGGCGGGGGCCGACAGATACGCAGTATTTT.

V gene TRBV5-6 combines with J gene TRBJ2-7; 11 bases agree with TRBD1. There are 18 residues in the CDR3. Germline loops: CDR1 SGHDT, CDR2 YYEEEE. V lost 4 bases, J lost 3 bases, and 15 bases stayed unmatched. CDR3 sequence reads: CASSAILRGDRGIYEQYF. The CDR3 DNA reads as TGTGCCAGCAGCGCAATCCTCCGGGGGGACAGGGGGATCTACGAGCAGTACTTC.

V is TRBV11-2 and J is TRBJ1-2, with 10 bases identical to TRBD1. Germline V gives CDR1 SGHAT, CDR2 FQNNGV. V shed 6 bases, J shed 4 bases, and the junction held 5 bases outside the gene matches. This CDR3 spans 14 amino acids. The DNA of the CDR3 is TGTGCCAGCAGTCGGACAGGGGGAAGCTATGGCTACACCTTC. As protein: CASSRTGGSYGYTF.

For the CDR3, the DNA is TGTGCCAGCAGCTTGGACGCGGGCTCCGGGGAGCTGTTTTTT. This codes for CASSLDAGSGELFF. The chain employs TRBV5-4 and TRBJ2-2, with TRBD2 as a possible D gene (5 bases). Trimming removed 0 bases from V and 6 bases from J, with 9 bases in between. The germline gives CDR1 SGHNT, CDR2 YYREEE (reference sequence). The CDR3 has 14 residues.

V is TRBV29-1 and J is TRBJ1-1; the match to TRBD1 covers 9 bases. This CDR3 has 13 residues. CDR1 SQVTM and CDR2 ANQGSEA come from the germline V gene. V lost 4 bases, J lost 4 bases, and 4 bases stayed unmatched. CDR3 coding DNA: TGCAGCGTTGCGGGGACAGGGAGCACTGAAGCTTTCTTT. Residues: CSVAGTGSTEAFF.

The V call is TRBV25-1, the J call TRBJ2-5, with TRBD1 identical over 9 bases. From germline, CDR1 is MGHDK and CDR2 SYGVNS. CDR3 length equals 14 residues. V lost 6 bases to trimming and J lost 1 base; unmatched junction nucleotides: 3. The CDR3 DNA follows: TGTGCCAGCAGCGGGACAGGGCCCCAAGAGACCCAGTACTTC. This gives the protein CASSGTGPQETQYF.